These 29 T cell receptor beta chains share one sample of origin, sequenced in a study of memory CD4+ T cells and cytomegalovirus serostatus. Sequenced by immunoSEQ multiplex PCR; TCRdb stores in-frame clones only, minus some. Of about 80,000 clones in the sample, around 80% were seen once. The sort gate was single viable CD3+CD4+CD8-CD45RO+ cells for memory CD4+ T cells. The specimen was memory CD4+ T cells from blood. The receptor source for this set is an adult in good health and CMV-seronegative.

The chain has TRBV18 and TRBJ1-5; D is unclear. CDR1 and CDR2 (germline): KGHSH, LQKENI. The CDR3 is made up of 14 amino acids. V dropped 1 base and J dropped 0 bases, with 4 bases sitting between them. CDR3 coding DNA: TGTGCCAGCTCACCACGAGATAGCAATCAGCCCCAGCATTTT. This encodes CASSPRDSNQPQHF. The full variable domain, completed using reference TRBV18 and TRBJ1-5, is NAGVMQNPRHLVRRRGQEARLRCSPMKGHSHVYWYRQLPEEGLKFMVYLQKENIIDESGMPKERFSAEFPKEGPSILRIQQVVRGDSAAYFCASSPRDSNQPQHFGDGTRLSIL.

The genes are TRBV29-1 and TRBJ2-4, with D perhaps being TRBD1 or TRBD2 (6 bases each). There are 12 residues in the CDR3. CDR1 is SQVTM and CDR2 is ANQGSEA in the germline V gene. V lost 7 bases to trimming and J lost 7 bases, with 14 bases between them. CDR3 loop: CSAGGQGNIQYF. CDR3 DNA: TGCAGCGCTGGGGGGCAGGGGAACATTCAGTACTTC.

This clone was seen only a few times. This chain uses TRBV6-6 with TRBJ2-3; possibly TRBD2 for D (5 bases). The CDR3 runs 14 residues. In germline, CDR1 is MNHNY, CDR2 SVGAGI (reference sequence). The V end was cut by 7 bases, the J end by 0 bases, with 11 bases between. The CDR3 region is CASTPRGSTDTQYF. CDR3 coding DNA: TGTGCCAGCACCCCTCGCGGGAGCACAGATACGCAGTATTTT.

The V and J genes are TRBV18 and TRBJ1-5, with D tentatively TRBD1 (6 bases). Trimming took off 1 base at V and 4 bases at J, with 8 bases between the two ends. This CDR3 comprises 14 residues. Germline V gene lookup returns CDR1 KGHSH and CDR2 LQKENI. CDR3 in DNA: TGTGCCAGCTCACCACTCCAGGGGAATCAGCCCCAGCATTTT. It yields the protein CASSPLQGNQPQHF.

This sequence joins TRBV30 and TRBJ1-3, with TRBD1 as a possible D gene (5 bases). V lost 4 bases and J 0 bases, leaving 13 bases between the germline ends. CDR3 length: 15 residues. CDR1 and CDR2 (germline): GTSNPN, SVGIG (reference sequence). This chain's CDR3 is CAWTPAGYSGNTIYF. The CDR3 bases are TGTGCCTGGACTCCCGCAGGGTACTCTGGAAACACCATATATTTT.

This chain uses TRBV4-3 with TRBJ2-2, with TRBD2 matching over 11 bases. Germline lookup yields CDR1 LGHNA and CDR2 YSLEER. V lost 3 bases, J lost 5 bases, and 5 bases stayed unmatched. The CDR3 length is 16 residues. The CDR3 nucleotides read TGCGCCAGCAGCCAGGCACTAGCGGGGGAAACCGGGGAGCTGTTTTTT. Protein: CASSQALAGETGELFF.

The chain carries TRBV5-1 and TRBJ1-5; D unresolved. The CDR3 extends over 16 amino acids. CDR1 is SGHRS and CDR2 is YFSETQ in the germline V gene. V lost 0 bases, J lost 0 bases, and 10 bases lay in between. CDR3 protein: CASSLDPSYSNQPQHF. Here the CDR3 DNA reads TGCGCCAGCAGCTTGGATCCATCATATAGCAATCAGCCCCAGCATTTT. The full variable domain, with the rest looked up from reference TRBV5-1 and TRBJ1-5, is KAGVTQTPRYLIKTRGQQVTLSCSPISGHRSVSWYQQTPGQGLQFLFEYFSETQRNKGNFPGRFSGRQFSNSRSEMNVSTLELGDSALYLCASSLDPSYSNQPQHFGDGTRLSIL.

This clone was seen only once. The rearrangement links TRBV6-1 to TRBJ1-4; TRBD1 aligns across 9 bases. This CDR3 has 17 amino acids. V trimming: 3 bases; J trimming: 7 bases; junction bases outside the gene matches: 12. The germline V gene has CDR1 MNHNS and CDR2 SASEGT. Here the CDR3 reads CASSDLSRGQGGEKLFF. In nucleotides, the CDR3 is TGTGCCAGCAGTGACTTGAGCCGGGGACAGGGAGGTGAAAAACTGTTTTTT.

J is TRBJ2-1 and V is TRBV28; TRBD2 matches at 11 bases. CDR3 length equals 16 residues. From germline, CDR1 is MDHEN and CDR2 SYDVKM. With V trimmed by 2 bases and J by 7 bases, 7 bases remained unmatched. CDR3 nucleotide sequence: TGTGCCAGCAGTTTAGGGGCTAGCGGGGGGCTTAATGAGCAGTTCTTC. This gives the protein CASSLGASGGLNEQFF.

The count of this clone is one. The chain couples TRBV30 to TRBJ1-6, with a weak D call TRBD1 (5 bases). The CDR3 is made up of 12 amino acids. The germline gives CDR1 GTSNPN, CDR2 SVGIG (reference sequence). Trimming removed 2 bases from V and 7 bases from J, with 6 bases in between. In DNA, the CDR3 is TGTGCCTGGAGTCCAGGGAATTCACCCCTCCACTTT. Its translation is CAWSPGNSPLHF.

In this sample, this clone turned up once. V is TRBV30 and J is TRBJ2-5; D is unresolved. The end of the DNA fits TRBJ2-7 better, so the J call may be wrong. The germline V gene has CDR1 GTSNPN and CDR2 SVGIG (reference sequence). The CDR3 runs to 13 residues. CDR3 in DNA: TGTGCCTGGAGTTACAGTAGGAACTACGAGCAGTACTTC. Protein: CAWSYSRNYEQYF.

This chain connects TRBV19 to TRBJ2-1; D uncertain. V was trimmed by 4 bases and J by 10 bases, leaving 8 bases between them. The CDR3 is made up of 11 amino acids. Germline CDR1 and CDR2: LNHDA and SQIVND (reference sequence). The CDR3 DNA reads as TGTGCCAGTAGTACTAATTACGAGCAGTTCTTC. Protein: CASSTNYEQFF.

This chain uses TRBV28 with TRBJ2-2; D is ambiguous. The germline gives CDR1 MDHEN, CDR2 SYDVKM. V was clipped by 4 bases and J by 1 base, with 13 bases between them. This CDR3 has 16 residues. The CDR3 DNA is TGTGCCAGCAGTTCTTGGGTTTCGGGGAACACCGGGGAGCTGTTTTTT. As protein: CASSSWVSGNTGELFF. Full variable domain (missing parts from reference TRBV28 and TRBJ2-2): DVKVTQSSRYLVKRTGEKVFLECVQDMDHENMFWYRQDPGLGLRLIYFSYDVKMKEKGDIPEGYSVSREKKERFSLILESASTNQTSMYLCASSSWVSGNTGELFFGEGSRLTVL.

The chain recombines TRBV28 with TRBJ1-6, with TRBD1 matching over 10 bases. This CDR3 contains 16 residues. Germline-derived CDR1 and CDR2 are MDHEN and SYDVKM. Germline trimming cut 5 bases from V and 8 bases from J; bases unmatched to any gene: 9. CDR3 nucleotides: TGTGCCAGCAGTATAAGACAGGGGGCGGCGTATTCACCCCTCCACTTT. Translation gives CASSIRQGAAYSPLHF.

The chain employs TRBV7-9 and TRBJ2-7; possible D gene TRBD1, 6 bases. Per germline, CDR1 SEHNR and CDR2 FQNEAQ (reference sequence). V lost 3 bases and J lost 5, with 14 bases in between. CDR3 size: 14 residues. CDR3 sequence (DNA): TGTGCCAGCAGCTTCAGGGGTTTTGGACACGAGCAGTACTTC. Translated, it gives CASSFRGFGHEQYF.

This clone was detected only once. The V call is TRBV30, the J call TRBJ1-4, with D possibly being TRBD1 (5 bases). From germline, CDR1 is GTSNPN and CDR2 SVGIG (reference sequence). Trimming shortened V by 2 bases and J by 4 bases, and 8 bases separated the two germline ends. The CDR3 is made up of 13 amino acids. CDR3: CAWSPRVNEKLFF. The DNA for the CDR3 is TGTGCCTGGAGTCCCAGGGTTAATGAAAAACTGTTTTTT.

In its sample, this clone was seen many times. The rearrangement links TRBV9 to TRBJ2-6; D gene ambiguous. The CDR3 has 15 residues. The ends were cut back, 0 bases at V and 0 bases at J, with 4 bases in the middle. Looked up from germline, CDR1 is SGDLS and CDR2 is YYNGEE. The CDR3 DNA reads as TGTGCCAGCAGCGTAGTGCTCTCTGGGGCCAACGTCCTGACTTTC. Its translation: CASSVVLSGANVLTF.

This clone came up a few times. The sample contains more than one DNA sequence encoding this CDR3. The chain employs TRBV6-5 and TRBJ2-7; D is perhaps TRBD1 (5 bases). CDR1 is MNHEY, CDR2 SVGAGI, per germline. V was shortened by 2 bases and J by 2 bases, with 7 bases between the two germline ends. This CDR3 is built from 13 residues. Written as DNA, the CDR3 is TGTGCCAGCAGTTACGACAGAGCCTACGAGCAGTACTTC. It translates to CASSYDRAYEQYF.

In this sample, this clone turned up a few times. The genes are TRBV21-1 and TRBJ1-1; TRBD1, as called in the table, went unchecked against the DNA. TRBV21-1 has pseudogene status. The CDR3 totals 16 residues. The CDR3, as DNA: TGTGCCAGCAGCAAAGCAGGACAGGGGATGAACACTGAAGCTTTCTTT. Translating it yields CASSKAGQGMNTEAFF.

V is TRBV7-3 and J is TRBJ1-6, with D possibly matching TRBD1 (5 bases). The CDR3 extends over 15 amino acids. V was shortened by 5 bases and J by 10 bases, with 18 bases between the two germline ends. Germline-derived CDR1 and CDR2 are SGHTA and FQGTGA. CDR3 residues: CASSREGAGNSPLHF. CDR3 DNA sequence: TGTGCCAGCAGCCGGGAAGGCGCAGGGAACTCACCCCTCCACTTT. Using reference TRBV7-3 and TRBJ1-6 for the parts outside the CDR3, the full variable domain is GAGVSQTPSNKVTEKGKYVELRCDPISGHTALYWYRQSLGQGPEFLIYFQGTGAADDSGLPNDRFFAVRPEGSVSTLKIQRTERGDSAVYLCASSREGAGNSPLHFGNGTRLTVT.

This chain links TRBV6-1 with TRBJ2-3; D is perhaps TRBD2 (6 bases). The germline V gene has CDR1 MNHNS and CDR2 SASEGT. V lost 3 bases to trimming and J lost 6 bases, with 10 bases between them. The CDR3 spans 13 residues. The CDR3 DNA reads TGTGCCAGCAGTGAGGGCCGGGGGGATACGCAGTATTTT. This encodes CASSEGRGDTQYF.

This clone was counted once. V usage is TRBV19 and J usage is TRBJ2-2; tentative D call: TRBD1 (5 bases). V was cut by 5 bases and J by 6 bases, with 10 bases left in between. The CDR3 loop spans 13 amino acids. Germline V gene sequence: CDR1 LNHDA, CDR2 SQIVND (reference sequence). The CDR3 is CASSARASGELFF. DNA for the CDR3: TGTGCCAGTAGTGCCAGGGCATCCGGGGAGCTGTTTTTT.

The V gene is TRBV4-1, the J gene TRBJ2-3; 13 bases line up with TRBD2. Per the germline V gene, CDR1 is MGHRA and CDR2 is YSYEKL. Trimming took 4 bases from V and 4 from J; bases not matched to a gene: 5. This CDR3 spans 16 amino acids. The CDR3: CASSLGLAGASDTQYF. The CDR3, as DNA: TGCGCCAGCAGCCTCGGACTAGCGGGGGCCTCAGATACGCAGTATTTT.

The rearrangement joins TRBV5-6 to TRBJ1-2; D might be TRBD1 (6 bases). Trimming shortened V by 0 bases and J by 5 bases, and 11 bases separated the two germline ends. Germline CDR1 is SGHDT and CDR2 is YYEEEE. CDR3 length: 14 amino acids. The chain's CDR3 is CASSLVWQGYGYTF. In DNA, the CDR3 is TGTGCCAGCAGCTTGGTTTGGCAGGGGTATGGCTACACCTTC.

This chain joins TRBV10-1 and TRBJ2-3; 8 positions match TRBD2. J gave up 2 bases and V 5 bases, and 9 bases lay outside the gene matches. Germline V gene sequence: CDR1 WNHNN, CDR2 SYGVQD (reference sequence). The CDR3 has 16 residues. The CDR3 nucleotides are TGCGCCAGCAGTCCCCAGCGGGGGAACACCACAGATACGCAGTATTTT. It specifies CASSPQRGNTTDTQYF.

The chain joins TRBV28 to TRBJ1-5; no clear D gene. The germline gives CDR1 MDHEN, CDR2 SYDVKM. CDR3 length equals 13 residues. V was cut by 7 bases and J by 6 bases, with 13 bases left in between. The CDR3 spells CASNSGGSQPQHF. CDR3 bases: TGTGCCAGCAACTCGGGAGGGAGTCAGCCCCAGCATTTT.

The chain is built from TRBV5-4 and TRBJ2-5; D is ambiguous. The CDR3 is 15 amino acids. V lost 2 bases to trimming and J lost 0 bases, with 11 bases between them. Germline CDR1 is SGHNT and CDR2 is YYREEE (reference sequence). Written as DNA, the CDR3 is TGTGCCAGCAGCTTACCAGGACCGTACCAAGAGACCCAGTACTTC. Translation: CASSLPGPYQETQYF.

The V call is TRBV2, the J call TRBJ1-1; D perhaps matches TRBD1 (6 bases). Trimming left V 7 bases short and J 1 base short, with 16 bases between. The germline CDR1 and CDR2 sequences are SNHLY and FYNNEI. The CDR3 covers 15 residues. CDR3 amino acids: CASTGERGGNTEAFF. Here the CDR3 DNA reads TGTGCCAGCACGGGGGAAAGGGGGGGGAACACTGAAGCTTTCTTT.

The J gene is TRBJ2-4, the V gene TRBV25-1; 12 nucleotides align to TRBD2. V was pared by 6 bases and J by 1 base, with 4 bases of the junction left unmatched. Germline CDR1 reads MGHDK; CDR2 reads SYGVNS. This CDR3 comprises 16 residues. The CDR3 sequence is CASSQGTSGAKNIQYF. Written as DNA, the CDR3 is TGTGCCAGCAGCCAAGGGACTAGCGGGGCCAAAAACATTCAGTACTTC.